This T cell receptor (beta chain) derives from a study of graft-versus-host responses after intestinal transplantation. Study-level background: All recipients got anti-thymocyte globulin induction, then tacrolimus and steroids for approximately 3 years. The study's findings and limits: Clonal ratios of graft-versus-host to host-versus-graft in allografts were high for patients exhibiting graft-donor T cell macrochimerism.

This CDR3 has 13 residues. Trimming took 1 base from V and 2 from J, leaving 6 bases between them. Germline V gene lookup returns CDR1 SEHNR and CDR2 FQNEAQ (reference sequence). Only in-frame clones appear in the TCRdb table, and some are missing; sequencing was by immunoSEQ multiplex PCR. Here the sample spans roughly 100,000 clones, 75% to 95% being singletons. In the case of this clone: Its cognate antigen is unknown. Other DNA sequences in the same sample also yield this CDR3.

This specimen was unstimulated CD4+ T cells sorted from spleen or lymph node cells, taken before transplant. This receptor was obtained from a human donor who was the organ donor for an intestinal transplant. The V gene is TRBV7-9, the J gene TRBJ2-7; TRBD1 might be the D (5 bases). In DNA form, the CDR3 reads TGTGCCAGCAGCTTAGTAGGGGCCTACGAGCAGTACTTC. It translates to CASSLVGAYEQYF. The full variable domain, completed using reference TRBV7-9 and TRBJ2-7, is DTGVSQNPRHKITKRGQNVTFRCDPISEHNRLYWYRQTLGQGPEFLTYFQNEAQLEKSRLLSDRFSAERPKGSFSTLEIQRTEQGDSAMYLCASSLVGAYEQYFGPGTRLTVT.